This TCR beta chain derives from a study of blood T cell repertoires in COVID-19. For the study at large: Some COVID-19 samples were acute and others convalescent; all came from the United States, Italy and Spain. Nucleic acid was either cDNA or gDNA, and it came from T cells, B-cell-depleted T cells, or PBMCs.

V lost 6 bases and J lost 4, with 12 bases in between. The germline V gene has CDR1 SQVTM and CDR2 ANQGSEA. This CDR3 spans 12 amino acids. Original handling: Estimation of nucleated cell counts relied on the amplification of reference gene primers. Some clones are missing from TCRdb's copy, which holds only in-frame ones; the method was immunoSEQ multiplex PCR. V, J and clone size derive from that table, while D and trimming were established from the DNA sequence. The repertoire consists of 220,000 or so clones, with less than 90% occurring once and the leading ten covering around 5.5%. The rearrangement joins TRBV29-1 to TRBJ2-5; D is possibly TRBD1 (6 bases). The sample was peripheral blood. The origin of this receptor is a woman aged 60-75 years who had recovered from COVID-19. This CDR3 is CSVRTVVETQYF. The CDR3 region has the DNA TGCAGCGTGCGGACAGTCGTAGAGACCCAGTACTTC.